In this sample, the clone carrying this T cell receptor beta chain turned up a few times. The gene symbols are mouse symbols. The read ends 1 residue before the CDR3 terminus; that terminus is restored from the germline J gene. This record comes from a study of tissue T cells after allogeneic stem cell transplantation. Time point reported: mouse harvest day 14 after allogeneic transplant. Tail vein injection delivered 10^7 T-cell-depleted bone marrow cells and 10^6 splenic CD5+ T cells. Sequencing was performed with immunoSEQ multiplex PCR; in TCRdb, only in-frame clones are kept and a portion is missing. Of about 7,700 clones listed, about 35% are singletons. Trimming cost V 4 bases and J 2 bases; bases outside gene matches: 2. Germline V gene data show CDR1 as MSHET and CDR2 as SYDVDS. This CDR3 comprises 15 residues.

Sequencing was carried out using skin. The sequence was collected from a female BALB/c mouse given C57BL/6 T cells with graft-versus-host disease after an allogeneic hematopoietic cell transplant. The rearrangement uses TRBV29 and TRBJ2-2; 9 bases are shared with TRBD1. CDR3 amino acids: CASSYRGRNTGQLYF. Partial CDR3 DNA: TGTGCTAGCAGTTACAGGGGGCGGAACACCGGGCAGCTCTAC.